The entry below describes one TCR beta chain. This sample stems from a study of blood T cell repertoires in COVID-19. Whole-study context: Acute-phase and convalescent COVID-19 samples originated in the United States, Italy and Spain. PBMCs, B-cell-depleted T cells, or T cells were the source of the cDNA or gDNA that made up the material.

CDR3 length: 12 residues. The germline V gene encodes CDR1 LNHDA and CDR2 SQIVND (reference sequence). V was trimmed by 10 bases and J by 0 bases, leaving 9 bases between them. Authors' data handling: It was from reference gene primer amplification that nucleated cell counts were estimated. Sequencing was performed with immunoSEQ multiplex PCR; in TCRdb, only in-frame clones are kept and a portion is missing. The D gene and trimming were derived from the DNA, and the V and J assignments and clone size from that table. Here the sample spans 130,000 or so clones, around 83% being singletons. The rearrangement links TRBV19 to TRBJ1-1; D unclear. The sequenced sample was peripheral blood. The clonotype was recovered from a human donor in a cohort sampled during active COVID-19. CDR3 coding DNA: TGTGCCACTAAAAGTCTGAACACTGAAGCTTTCTTT. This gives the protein CATKSLNTEAFF.